A selection of T cell receptor beta chains follows, all from one sample in a study of regulatory T cells in long-lasting Graves disease. A single record per CDR3 protein comes from TCRdb applying MiXCR to the multiplex PCR reads. Of around 420,000 distinct CDR3 sequences in the sample, 15% were seen once. These sequences were also reported in another study, on T cells in Graves' hyperthyroidism and ophthalmopathy.

The sample here was peripheral blood mononuclear cells (PBMCs), taken at new diagnosis, from a patient treated with antithyroid drugs. The receptors shown here come from a woman in her forties with Graves disease. CDR3s include the opening cysteine and the closing phenylalanine or tryptophan. Fields, in order: clone size, D gene, V gene, J gene, CDR3 length, CDR3 DNA, CDR3 protein. The D gene is left open where the match is weak. Clone size appears in some rows only: once, few, many, or a class for an expanded clone.

few	.	TRBV6-2/TRBV6-3	TRBJ2-3	10	TGTGCCAGCTGGGGAGATACGCAGTATTTT	CASWGDTQYF
many	TRBD2	TRBV2	TRBJ2-1	14	TGTGCCAGCAGTCCGGGACTATCCTACAATGAGCAGTTCTTC	CASSPGLSYNEQFF
many	.	TRBV10-3	TRBJ1-2	14	TGTGCCATCAGTGAGAGGACATCAAACTATGGCTACACCTTC	CAISERTSNYGYTF
.	.	TRBV6-5	TRBJ2-3	15	TGTGCCAGCAGTTATGGGCAGGGGGGGACAGATACGCAGTATTTT	CASSYGQGGTDTQYF
many	.	TRBV9	TRBJ2-7	14	TGTGCCAGCAGCCCAGATGGGAGGTACTACGAGCAGTACTTC	CASSPDGRYYEQYF
.	.	TRBV6-2/TRBV6-3	TRBJ1-3	13	TGTGCCAGCAGTTACCCCCAGGAGAGCACCATATATTTT	CASSYPQESTIYF
.	TRBD2	TRBV7-3	TRBJ2-1	15	TGTGCCAGCAGCACCGGACTAGCGGGAGTAGATGAGCAGTTCTTC	CASSTGLAGVDEQFF
many	.	TRBV6-2/TRBV6-3	TRBJ1-2	12	TGTGCCAGCAGTTACGGAAGAACCGGCTACACCTTC	CASSYGRTGYTF
many	.	TRBV14	TRBJ2-1	15	TGTGCCAGCAGCCATTTGGGCGGAGGTTTAGGTGAGCAGTTCTTC	CASSHLGGGLGEQFF
many	.	TRBV2	TRBJ1-1	13	TGTGCCAGCAGCACAGCTGGCAACACTGAAGCTTTCTTT	CASSTAGNTEAFF
.	.	TRBV19	TRBJ1-2	14	TGTGCCAGTAGCCCCTCTTCGGCCTTCTATGGCTACACCTTC	CASSPSSAFYGYTF
many	TRBD1	TRBV24-1	TRBJ2-3	16	TGTGCCACCAGTGACCCGACAGGGATGAGGACAGATACGCAGTATTTT	CATSDPTGMRTDTQYF
.	TRBD1	TRBV19	TRBJ2-3	14	TGTGCCAGTACTAGGACAGGGGTTATAGATACGCAGTATTTT	CASTRTGVIDTQYF
.	.	TRBV20-1	TRBJ2-3	13	TGCAGTGCTAGAGACTCGGAGGGGGATACGCAGTATTTT	CSARDSEGDTQYF
many	TRBD2	TRBV20-1	TRBJ2-3	12	TGCAGTGCACTCACTAGCGCAGATACGCAGTATTTT	CSALTSADTQYF
.	.	TRBV20-1	TRBJ1-2	14	TGCAGTGCTAGAGATCGTGGCGGCGCGGATGGCTACACCTTC	CSARDRGGADGYTF
few	.	TRBV7-9	TRBJ1-6	16	TGTGCCAGCAGCAAGCAGACCGGGACCGACCGGCTCCCCCTCCACTTT	CASSKQTGTDRLPLHF
.	.	TRBV18	TRBJ2-5	14	TGTGCCAGCTCAGCTGGGGGGGGCACAGAGACCCAGTACTTC	CASSAGGGTETQYF
.	.	TRBV11-2	TRBJ2-3	16	TGTGCCAGCAGCTTAGTAGGATGGGCGGACACAGATACGCAGTATTTT	CASSLVGWADTDTQYF
many	.	TRBV12-3/TRBV12-4	TRBJ1-1	12	TGTGCCAGCAGTGGGTATCCTAGGGAAGCTTTCTTT	CASSGYPREAFF
many	.	TRBV27	TRBJ2-5	13	TGTGCCAGCAGCCTCAGGGTTCGGGAGACCCAGTACTTC	CASSLRVRETQYF
many	.	TRBV6-1	TRBJ1-1	15	TGTGCCACCCAACTCACTACAGGGATGAACACTGAAGCTTTCTTT	CATQLTTGMNTEAFF
few	TRBD1	TRBV6-5	TRBJ1-1	15	TGTGCCAGCAGTTACTCGGGGACAGGGAGTTCTGAAGCTTTCTTT	CASSYSGTGSSEAFF
many	.	TRBV9	TRBJ1-3	17	TGTGCCAGCAGCGTAGACGGCGGATACTCCTCTGGAAACACCATATATTTT	CASSVDGGYSSGNTIYF
few	.	TRBV5-5	TRBJ1-4	14	TGTGCCAGCTGGGACCGACAGCTTAATGAAAAACTGTTTTTT	CASWDRQLNEKLFF
many	TRBD1	TRBV13	TRBJ1-2	13	TGTGCCAGCAGCATCGGGACAGACTATGGCTACACCTTC	CASSIGTDYGYTF
few	TRBD1	TRBV19	TRBJ2-2	15	TGTGCCAGTAGCCGAACAACAGGGGCCACCGGGGAGCTGTTTTTT	CASSRTTGATGELFF